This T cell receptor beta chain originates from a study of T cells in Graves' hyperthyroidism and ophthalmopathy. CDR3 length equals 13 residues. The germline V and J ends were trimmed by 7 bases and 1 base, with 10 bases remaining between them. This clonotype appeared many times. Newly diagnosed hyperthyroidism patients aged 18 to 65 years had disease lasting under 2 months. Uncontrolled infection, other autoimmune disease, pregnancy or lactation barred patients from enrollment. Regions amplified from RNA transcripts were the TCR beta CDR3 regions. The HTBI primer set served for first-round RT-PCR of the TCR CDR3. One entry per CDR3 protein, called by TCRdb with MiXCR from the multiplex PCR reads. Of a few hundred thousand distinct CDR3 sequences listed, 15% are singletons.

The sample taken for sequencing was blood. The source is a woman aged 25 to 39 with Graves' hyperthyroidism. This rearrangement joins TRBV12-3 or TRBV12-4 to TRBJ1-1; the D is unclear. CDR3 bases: TGTGCCAGCACCCTCACCAAGAACACTGAAGCTTTCTTT. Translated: CASTLTKNTEAFF.